This TCR beta chain was sequenced in a study of blood T cell repertoires in COVID-19. Overall study: Material from acute and convalescent COVID-19 was sourced from the United States, Italy and Spain. Sample material is recorded as cDNA or gDNA derived from T cells, B-cell-depleted T cells, or PBMCs.

The CDR3 is made up of 14 amino acids. The V end was cut by 3 bases, the J end by 4 bases, with 12 bases between. Germline CDR1 reads MGHDK; CDR2 reads SYGVNS. Some clones are missing from TCRdb's copy, which holds only in-frame ones; the method was immunoSEQ multiplex PCR. The sample shows over 200,000 clones, about four fifths of them seen only once. V is TRBV25-1 and J is TRBJ2-5, with D possibly TRBD1 on 5 matching bases. Material for sequencing was peripheral blood. The source of this sequence is a middle-aged man with active or convalescent COVID-19. Written as DNA, the CDR3 is TGTGCCAGCAGTGACTCAGGGCGGCTAGAGACCCAGTACTTC. Protein product: CASSDSGRLETQYF.